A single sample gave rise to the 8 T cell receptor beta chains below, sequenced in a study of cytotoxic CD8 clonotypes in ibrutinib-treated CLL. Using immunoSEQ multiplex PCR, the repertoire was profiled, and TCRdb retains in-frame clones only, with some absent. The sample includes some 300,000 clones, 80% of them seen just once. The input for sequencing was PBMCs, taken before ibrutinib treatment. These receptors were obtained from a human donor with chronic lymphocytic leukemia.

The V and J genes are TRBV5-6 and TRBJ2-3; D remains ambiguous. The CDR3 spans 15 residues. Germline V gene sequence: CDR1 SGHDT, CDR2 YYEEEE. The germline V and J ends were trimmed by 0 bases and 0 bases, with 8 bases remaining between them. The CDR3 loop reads CASSLVLTSTDTQYF. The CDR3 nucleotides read TGTGCCAGCAGCTTGGTTCTAACTAGCACAGATACGCAGTATTTT.

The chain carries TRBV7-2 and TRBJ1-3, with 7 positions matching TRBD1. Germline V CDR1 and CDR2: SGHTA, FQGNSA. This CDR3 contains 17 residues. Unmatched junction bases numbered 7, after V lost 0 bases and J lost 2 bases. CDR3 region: CASSLAGQGVPGNTIYF. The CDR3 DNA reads TGTGCCAGCAGCTTAGCGGGGCAGGGGGTACCTGGAAACACCATATATTTT.

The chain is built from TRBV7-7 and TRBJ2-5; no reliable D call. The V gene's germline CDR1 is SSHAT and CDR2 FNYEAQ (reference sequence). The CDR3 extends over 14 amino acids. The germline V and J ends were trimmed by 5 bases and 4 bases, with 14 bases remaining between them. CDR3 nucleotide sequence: TGTGCCAGCAGCGCGACTCAATCAAGAGAGACCCAGTACTTC. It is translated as CASSATQSRETQYF.

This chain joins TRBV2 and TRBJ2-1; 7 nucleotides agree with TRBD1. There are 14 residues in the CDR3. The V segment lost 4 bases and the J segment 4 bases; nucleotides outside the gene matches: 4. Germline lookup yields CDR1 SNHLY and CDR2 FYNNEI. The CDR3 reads CASSVNRGYNEQFF. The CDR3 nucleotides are TGTGCCAGCAGTGTGAACAGGGGATACAATGAGCAGTTCTTC.

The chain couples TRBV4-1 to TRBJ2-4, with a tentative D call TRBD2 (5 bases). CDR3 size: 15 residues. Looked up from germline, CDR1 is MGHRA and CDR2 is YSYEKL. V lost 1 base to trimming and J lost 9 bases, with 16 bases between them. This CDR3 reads CASSQVASSGVIQYF. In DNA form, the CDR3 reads TGCGCCAGCAGCCAAGTCGCCTCTTCCGGGGTCATTCAGTACTTC.

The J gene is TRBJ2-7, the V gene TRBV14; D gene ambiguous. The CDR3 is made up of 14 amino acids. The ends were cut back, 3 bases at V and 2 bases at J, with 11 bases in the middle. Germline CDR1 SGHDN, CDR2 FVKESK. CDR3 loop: CASSQLYGTYEQYF. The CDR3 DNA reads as TGTGCCAGCAGCCAGTTATACGGAACCTACGAGCAGTACTTC.

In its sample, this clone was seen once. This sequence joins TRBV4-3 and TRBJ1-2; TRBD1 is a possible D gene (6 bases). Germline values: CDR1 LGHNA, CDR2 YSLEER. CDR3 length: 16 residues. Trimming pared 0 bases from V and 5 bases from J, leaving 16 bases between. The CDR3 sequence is CASSQDFGGRRYGYTF. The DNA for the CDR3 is TGCGCCAGCAGCCAAGATTTTGGGGGGCGCAGGTATGGCTACACCTTC.

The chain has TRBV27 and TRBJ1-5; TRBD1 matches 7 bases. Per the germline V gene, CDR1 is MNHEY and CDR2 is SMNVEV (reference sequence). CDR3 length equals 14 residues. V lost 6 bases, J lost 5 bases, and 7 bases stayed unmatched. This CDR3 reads CASSVQGSDQPQHF. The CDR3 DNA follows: TGTGCCAGCAGCGTACAGGGGAGCGATCAGCCCCAGCATTTT.